These 8 T cell receptor beta chains came from one sample sequenced in a study of blood T cells in healthy people across ages. Through a sample-barcoded 5' primer and a J-beta primer mix, a second PCR was run for roughly 7 to 11 cycles. TCRdb fed the 5' RACE reads into MiXCR, producing one record per CDR3 protein. The sample has about 730,000 distinct CDR3 sequences, around 40% seen once; the top ten hold 20% to 25%. What was sequenced was blood. The source is a woman aged 55 to 70 in good health.

This clonotype was seen only a few times. The J gene is TRBJ1-2, the V gene TRBV5-1; D gene uncertain. Trimming removed 4 bases at V and 8 bases at J, with 12 bases between. Germline V lookup: CDR1 SGHRS, CDR2 YFSETQ. This CDR3 has 12 residues. The CDR3 DNA reads as TGCGCCAGCAGCCCTGAGGCGCGGGGCTACACCTTC. Its protein product is CASSPEARGYTF. Full variable domain (rest looked up from reference TRBV5-1 and TRBJ1-2): KAGVTQTPRYLIKTRGQQVTLSCSPISGHRSVSWYQQTPGQGLQFLFEYFSETQRNKGNFPGRFSGRQFSNSRSEMNVSTLELGDSALYLCASSPEARGYTFGSGTRLTVV.

This clonotype was detected only once. The chain combines TRBV5-6 with TRBJ2-1; D possibly corresponds to TRBD1 (5 bases). The length of the CDR3 is 14 residues. Per germline, CDR1 SGHDT and CDR2 YYEEEE. The V gene lost 4 bases and the J gene lost 8 bases, with 16 bases spanning the gap. CDR3 loop: CASSVPGWGDEQFF. CDR3 nucleotide sequence: TGTGCCAGCAGCGTGCCAGGGTGGGGTGATGAGCAGTTCTTC.

As for this clonotype: The germline gene is not matched at one end of the junction; a read error may be the cause. V and J are TRBV20-1 and TRBJ2-3; a possible D gene is TRBD2 (5 bases). The CDR3 extends over 13 amino acids. Looked up from germline, CDR1 is DFQATT and CDR2 is SNEGSKA (reference sequence). CDR3 loop: CSAWETAADTRYF. For the CDR3, the DNA is TGCAGTGCTTGGGAGACGGCGGCAGATACGCGGTATTTT.

The rearrangement links TRBV3-1 to TRBJ2-1; possible D gene TRBD2, 6 bases. The germline V gene encodes CDR1 LGHDT and CDR2 YNNKEL (reference sequence). This CDR3 has 16 amino acids. The ends were cut back, 0 bases at V and 4 bases at J, with 13 bases in the middle. The CDR3 nucleotides are TGTGCCAGCAGCCAAGATGGCGGGGCCCCTTACAATGAGCAGTTCTTC. Encoded protein: CASSQDGGAPYNEQFF.

J is TRBJ1-2 and V is TRBV12-5, with 7 bases identical to TRBD1. Trimming took 2 bases from V and 8 from J; bases not matched to a gene: 11. The CDR3 has 15 amino acids. Germline V lookup: CDR1 LGHNT, CDR2 FRNRAP. CDR3 sequence: CASGLLQTGVGGYTF. Written as DNA, the CDR3 is TGTGCTAGTGGTTTGCTCCAAACAGGGGTTGGGGGCTACACCTTC.

V and J are TRBV6-5 and TRBJ2-3, with D unclear. This CDR3 comprises 13 residues. CDR1 is MNHEY and CDR2 is SVGAGI in the germline V gene. Trimming left V 0 bases short and J 4 bases short, with 5 bases between. The CDR3 region is CASSYSMSDTQYF. CDR3 coding DNA: TGTGCCAGCAGTTACTCGATGTCAGATACGCAGTATTTT.

Many counts were recorded for this clonotype. The CDR3 DNA follows: TGCAGCGTTGGACTTAGCCGGAGTAATGAAAAACTGTTTTTT. It encodes CSVGLSRSNEKLFF. The chain combines TRBV29-1 with TRBJ1-4; D is uncertain. The V gene's germline CDR1 is SQVTM and CDR2 ANQGSEA. V lost 4 bases and J lost 4, with 13 bases in between. The CDR3 covers 14 residues.

The chain employs TRBV30 and TRBJ2-5; D ambiguous. This CDR3 contains 10 residues. Germline V gene lookup returns CDR1 GTSNPN and CDR2 SVGIG (reference sequence). The ends were cut back, 5 bases at V and 7 bases at J, with 8 bases in the middle. CDR3 region: CAWGVLTQYF. CDR3 nucleotides: TGTGCCTGGGGGGTCCTGACCCAGTACTTC.